These T cell receptor beta chains were read from a single sample in a study of OX40 agonist ivuxolimab in advanced cancers. Produced via immunoSEQ multiplex PCR; TCRdb's table is partial and in-frame only. Here the sample spans fewer than 85,000 clones, about 90% being singletons. Sample: CD4+ or CD8+ T cells sorted from blood, taken in a trial of the OX40 agonist ivuxolimab. These receptors all come from an adult with an advanced solid tumor such as melanoma, head and neck, liver or kidney cancer. Both conserved end residues are part of each CDR3.

j_gene: TRBJ2-5; v_gene: TRBV10-3; CDR3aa: CAISEGWSGGRETQYF
j_gene: TRBJ2-7; v_gene: TRBV19; CDR3aa: CASSMDRGGYEQYF
j_gene: TRBJ2-1; v_gene: TRBV11-3; CDR3aa: CASSLLAGAPQYEQFF
j_gene: TRBJ1-1; v_gene: TRBV19; CDR3aa: CASSPDRRNTEAFF
j_gene: TRBJ2-7; v_gene: TRBV11-2; CDR3aa: CASSLNSGGSYEQYF
j_gene: TRBJ2-2; v_gene: TRBV7-9; CDR3aa: CASSMPRDRGRTGELFF
j_gene: TRBJ1-2; v_gene: TRBV15; CDR3aa: CATSRAATGRTNYGYTF
j_gene: TRBJ1-2; v_gene: TRBV18; CDR3aa: CASSPTRGQSHYGYTF
j_gene: TRBJ1-1; v_gene: TRBV5-8; CDR3aa: CASSFRFLGTEAFF
j_gene: TRBJ2-7; v_gene: TRBV10-1; CDR3aa: CASSGTAYEQYF
j_gene: TRBJ2-1; v_gene: TRBV7-3; CDR3aa: CASSLSAGNEQFF
j_gene: TRBJ2-5; v_gene: TRBV4-2; CDR3aa: CASSQGSGGDQETQYF
j_gene: TRBJ2-7; v_gene: TRBV7-9; CDR3aa: CASRDARGRDEQYF
j_gene: TRBJ1-2; v_gene: TRBV11-3; CDR3aa: CASSTPLGGMDGYTF
j_gene: TRBJ2-3; v_gene: TRBV4-1; CDR3aa: CASSQHSTDTQYF
j_gene: TRBJ2-3; v_gene: TRBV27; CDR3aa: CASSLIGFGGTDTQYF
j_gene: TRBJ2-7; v_gene: TRBV9; CDR3aa: CASSVAGLPGDEQYF
j_gene: TRBJ2-7; v_gene: TRBV6-1; CDR3aa: CASSKTGTLSYEQYF
j_gene: TRBJ2-4; v_gene: TRBV6-6; CDR3aa: CASLLGDIQYF
j_gene: TRBJ1-2; v_gene: TRBV27; CDR3aa: CASSSTGTGGVIDGYTF